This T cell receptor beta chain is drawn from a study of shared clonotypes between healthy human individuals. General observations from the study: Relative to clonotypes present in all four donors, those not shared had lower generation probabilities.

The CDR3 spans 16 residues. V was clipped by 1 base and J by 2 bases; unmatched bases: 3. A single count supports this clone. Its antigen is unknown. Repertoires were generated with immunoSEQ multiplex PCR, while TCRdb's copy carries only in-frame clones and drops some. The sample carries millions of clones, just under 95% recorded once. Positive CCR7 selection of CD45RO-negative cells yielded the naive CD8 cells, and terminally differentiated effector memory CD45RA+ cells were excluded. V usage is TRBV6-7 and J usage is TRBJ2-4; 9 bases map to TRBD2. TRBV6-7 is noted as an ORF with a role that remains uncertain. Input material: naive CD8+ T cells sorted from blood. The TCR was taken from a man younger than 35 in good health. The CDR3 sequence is CASSYYSGRSKNIQYF. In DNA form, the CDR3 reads TGTGCCAGCAGTTACTACAGCGGGAGGTCCAAAAACATTCAGTACTTC.